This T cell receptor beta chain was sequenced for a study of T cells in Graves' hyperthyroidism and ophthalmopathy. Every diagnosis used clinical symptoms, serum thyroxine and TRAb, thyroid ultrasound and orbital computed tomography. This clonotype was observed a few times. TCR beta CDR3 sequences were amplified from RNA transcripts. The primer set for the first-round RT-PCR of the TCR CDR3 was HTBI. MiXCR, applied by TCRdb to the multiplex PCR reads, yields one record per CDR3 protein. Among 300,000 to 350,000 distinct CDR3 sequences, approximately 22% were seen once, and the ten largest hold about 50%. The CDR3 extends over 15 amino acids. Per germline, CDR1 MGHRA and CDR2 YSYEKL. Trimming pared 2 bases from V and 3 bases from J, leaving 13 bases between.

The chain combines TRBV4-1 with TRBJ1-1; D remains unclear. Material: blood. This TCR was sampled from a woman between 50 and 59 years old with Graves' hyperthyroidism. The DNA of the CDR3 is TGCGCCAGCAGCCAATGGGCGGAAGAGGACACTGAAGCTTTCTTT. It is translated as CASSQWAEEDTEAFF.